The 10 T cell receptor beta chains presented below share a single source sample, sequenced in a study of cytomegalovirus exposure and HLA in healthy donors. PCR employed 60 Vbeta and 13 Jbeta primers. TCRdb keeps only in-frame clones here, not all; method: immunoSEQ multiplex PCR. The table shows 200,000 to 250,000 clones, with roughly 80% occurring only once. The sample taken for sequencing was PBMCs. Receptor source: a girl aged 2 to 9 in good health and CMV-seronegative.

The chain recombines TRBV2 with TRBJ2-3; D not resolved. The CDR3 has 13 residues. V lost 7 bases to trimming and J lost 4 bases, with 12 bases between them. Germline assignment: CDR1 SNHLY and CDR2 FYNNEI. The CDR3 is CASTGPSADTQYF. The CDR3 region has the DNA TGTGCCAGCACCGGCCCCAGCGCAGATACGCAGTATTTT.

V and J are TRBV4-1 and TRBJ2-1; the D is unclear. This CDR3 comprises 11 residues. CDR1 MGHRA and CDR2 YSYEKL come from the germline V gene. The V end lost 2 bases, the J end lost 12 bases, and 8 bases lay between the germline ends. The CDR3 reads CASSQREVQFF. DNA of the CDR3: TGCGCCAGCAGCCAAAGAGAGGTGCAGTTCTTC.

This clone was counted a single time. Other DNA variants within this sample encode the same CDR3. V is TRBV2 and J is TRBJ1-2; D not certain. From germline, CDR1 is SNHLY and CDR2 FYNNEI. CDR3 size: 13 residues. Trimming left V 2 bases short and J 0 bases short, with 4 bases between. DNA for the CDR3: TGTGCCAGCAGTGAAAACTCTAACTATGGCTACACCTTC. Amino acids: CASSENSNYGYTF. The variable domain in full, with the rest retrieved from reference TRBV2 and TRBJ1-2, is EPEVTQTPSHQVTQMGQEVILRCVPISNHLYFYWYRQILGQKVEFLVSFYNNEISEKSEIFDDQFSVERPDGSNFTLKIRSTKLEDSAMYFCASSENSNYGYTFGSGTRLTVV.

J is TRBJ1-5 and V is TRBV7-9, with D possibly matching TRBD1 (5 bases). The V end lost 0 bases, the J end lost 7 bases, and 10 bases lay between the germline ends. Germline CDR1 reads SEHNR; CDR2 reads FQNEAQ (reference sequence). The CDR3 contains 14 residues. CDR3 region: CASSLAGGLQPQHF. CDR3 DNA sequence: TGTGCCAGCAGCTTAGCGGGGGGGTTACAGCCCCAGCATTTT.

V usage is TRBV18 and J usage is TRBJ1-2, with 7 bases identical to TRBD1. The CDR3 is made up of 15 amino acids. J lost 6 bases, V lost 2 bases, and 9 bases had no gene match. The germline V gene has CDR1 KGHSH and CDR2 LQKENI. The CDR3 region is CASSPELTGVDGYTF. CDR3 coding DNA: TGTGCCAGCTCACCAGAACTTACAGGGGTGGATGGCTACACCTTC.

This clone has just a few counts. The V gene is TRBV29-1, the J gene TRBJ1-2; TRBD1 agrees at 9 bases. Trimming at V came to 6 bases and at J to 7 bases, leaving 6 bases not matched to a gene. The CDR3 length is 12 residues. CDR1 SQVTM and CDR2 ANQGSEA come from the germline V gene. This chain's CDR3 is CSVLQGASGYTF. In nucleotides, the CDR3 is TGCAGCGTCTTACAGGGGGCAAGTGGCTACACCTTC.

The chain combines TRBV7-8 with TRBJ2-7; TRBD2 agrees at 11 bases. After removal of 7 bases from V and 0 bases from J, the junction contained 14 bases not matched to a gene. Germline V lookup: CDR1 SGHVS, CDR2 FQNEAQ. This CDR3 has 18 residues. The CDR3 nucleotides are TGTGCCAGCATCCCCGCAGGGCTAGCGGGAGGCAGCTCCTACGAGCAGTACTTC. Protein product: CASIPAGLAGGSSYEQYF.

The CDR3 region has the DNA TGTGCCAGCAGTGAAGCAGGGAGCTCCTACGAGCAGTACTTC. This gives the protein CASSEAGSSYEQYF. J is TRBJ2-7 and V is TRBV6-1; TRBD2 might be the D (5 bases). Germline CDR1 reads MNHNS; CDR2 reads SASEGT. The CDR3 contains 14 residues. V was cut by 0 bases and J by 0 bases, with 6 bases left in between.

The rearrangement links TRBV10-1 to TRBJ2-1, with 9 bases that match TRBD2. Germline-derived CDR1 and CDR2 are WNHNN and SYGVQD (reference sequence). This CDR3 has 15 amino acids. V trimming: 4 bases; J trimming: 3 bases; junction bases outside the gene matches: 4. The CDR3 DNA is TGCGCCAGCAGTGTGCAGACTAGCGGCTACAATGAGCAGTTCTTC. Protein sequence: CASSVQTSGYNEQFF.

This sequence joins TRBV5-1 and TRBJ2-5; the match to TRBD1 covers 10 bases. V trimming: 5 bases; J trimming: 11 bases; junction bases outside the gene matches: 12. Germline V CDR1 and CDR2: SGHRS, YFSETQ. The CDR3 spans 14 residues. The CDR3 bases are TGCGCCAGCAGAACGCTCGGGACAGGGGATGTGCAGTACTTC. It yields the protein CASRTLGTGDVQYF.